The 25 T cell receptor beta chains listed next were all sequenced from one sample in a study of CD8 T cells in Susac syndrome. The RNA, roughly 0.45 to 1 ug, was put through reverse transcription using random hexamers. A single record per CDR3 protein comes from TCRdb applying MiXCR to the immunoSEQ multiplex PCR reads. Of some 200,000 distinct CDR3 sequences in the sample, around 95% were seen once. Specimen: CD4+ T cells from PBMCs. The origin of the receptors is a human donor with Susac syndrome.

This rearrangement joins TRBV5-1 to TRBJ2-5, with no clear D. This CDR3 has 15 amino acids. V gave up 4 bases and J gave up 1 base, with 14 bases separating them. The germline gives CDR1 SGHRS, CDR2 YFSETQ. The CDR3 reads CASSPQAETQETQYF. In DNA form, the CDR3 reads TGCGCCAGCAGCCCTCAAGCAGAGACCCAAGAGACCCAGTACTTC.

This clonotype was detected once. The genes are TRBV20-1 and TRBJ1-6; perhaps TRBD1 as D (5 bases). Germline loops: CDR1 DFQATT, CDR2 SNEGSKA (reference sequence). This CDR3 contains 15 residues. Trimming left V 6 bases short and J 7 bases short, with 19 bases between. The CDR3 DNA follows: TGCAGTGCCAACTCCGAGGCAGGGCCCAATTCACCCCTCCACTTT. Translating gives CSANSEAGPNSPLHF.

This clonotype has only one observation. This chain uses TRBV12-3 or TRBV12-4 with TRBJ1-1; 8 bases are shared with TRBD1. This CDR3 spans 16 amino acids. Trimming took 5 bases from V and 0 from J; bases not matched to a gene: 8. CDR3 sequence reads: CASSTQDRVMNTEAFF. In nucleotides, the CDR3 is TGTGCCAGCAGTACACAGGACAGGGTCATGAACACTGAAGCTTTCTTT.

This chain links TRBV11-2 with TRBJ2-3; unclear D gene. The CDR3 length is 12 residues. Germline V gene data show CDR1 as SGHAT and CDR2 as FQNNGV. V gave up 1 base and J gave up 8 bases, with 7 bases separating them. CDR3 bases: TGTGCCAGCAGCTTAGTTGGGGTTACGCAGTATTTT. Encoded protein: CASSLVGVTQYF.

In this sample, this clonotype turned up a few times. V gene TRBV11-2 combines with J gene TRBJ2-5; unclear D gene. This CDR3 region has 11 residues. The V gene lost 1 base and the J gene lost 4 bases, with 1 base spanning the gap. From germline, CDR1 is SGHAT and CDR2 FQNNGV. CDR3 region: CASSLVETQYF. The CDR3 nucleotides read TGTGCCAGCAGCTTAGTAGAGACCCAGTACTTC.

This rearrangement joins TRBV10-3 to TRBJ2-3; D uncertain. Trimming shortened V by 6 bases and J by 2 bases, and 12 bases separated the two germline ends. CDR3 length equals 14 residues. Per the germline V gene, CDR1 is ENHRY and CDR2 is SYGVKD. Written as DNA, the CDR3 is TGTGCCATCAGCCGGCCTCAAACCACAGATACGCAGTATTTT. Encoded protein: CAISRPQTTDTQYF.

The rearrangement uses TRBV29-1 and TRBJ2-5, with D unclear. The CDR3 spans 13 residues. The V gene's germline CDR1 is SQVTM and CDR2 ANQGSEA. The V end lost 1 base, the J end lost 5 bases, and 11 bases lay between the germline ends. CDR3 bases: TGCAGCGTTGAAGTTTCCCAAGCGGAGACCCAGTACTTC. Its translation: CSVEVSQAETQYF.

The chain employs TRBV28 and TRBJ2-7, with 8 bases identical to TRBD1. Per the germline V gene, CDR1 is MDHEN and CDR2 is SYDVKM. There are 16 residues in the CDR3. Germline trimming cut 2 bases from V and 0 bases from J; bases unmatched to any gene: 6. The CDR3 reads CASSLSRDRSSYEQYF. The CDR3 bases are TGTGCCAGCAGTTTAAGCCGGGACAGGAGCTCCTACGAGCAGTACTTC.

This sequence joins TRBV14 and TRBJ2-3; perhaps TRBD1 as D (6 bases). The CDR3 has 16 amino acids. Germline loops: CDR1 SGHDN, CDR2 FVKESK. The germline V and J ends were trimmed by 1 base and 2 bases, with 13 bases remaining between them. The CDR3 DNA is TGTGCCAGCAGCCAAGGGGGGCTTTGGACCACAGATACGCAGTATTTT. Translating it yields CASSQGGLWTTDTQYF.

The genes are TRBV9 and TRBJ2-1; perhaps TRBD1 as D (5 bases). Germline V CDR1 and CDR2: SGDLS, YYNGEE. The CDR3 length is 15 residues. V was shortened by 1 base and J by 4 bases, with 12 bases between the two germline ends. CDR3 nucleotides: TGTGCCAGCAGCGTACGCATAAGGGGTTACAATGAGCAGTTCTTC. It translates to CASSVRIRGYNEQFF.

The CDR3 is CAWRGNGGSEQYF. In DNA form, the CDR3 reads TGTGCCTGGAGGGGGAACGGGGGCTCCGAGCAGTACTTC. The rearrangement links TRBV30 to TRBJ2-7; D tentatively fits TRBD1 or TRBD2 (6 bases each). V was trimmed by 3 bases and J by 6 bases, leaving 15 bases between them. Germline values: CDR1 GTSNPN, CDR2 SVGIG (reference sequence). This CDR3 has 13 residues.

This rearrangement joins TRBV6-2 or TRBV6-3 to TRBJ1-1; 9 bases match TRBD1. Germline loops: CDR1 MNHEY, CDR2 SVGEGT. The CDR3 has 13 amino acids. The V gene end was trimmed by 4 bases and the J gene end by 6 bases; junction bases not matched to a gene: 3. DNA for the CDR3: TGTGCCAGCAGTTGGGGACAGGGTGCTGAAGCTTTCTTT. This sequence encodes CASSWGQGAEAFF.

The rearrangement links TRBV30 to TRBJ1-2, with 7 bases identical to TRBD1. The CDR3 consists of 13 residues. The J segment lost 7 bases and the V segment lost 1 base, leaving 6 bases of the junction unmatched. CDR1 is GTSNPN and CDR2 is SVGIG in the germline V gene (reference sequence). The CDR3 coding sequence is TGTGCCTGGAGTGCTTTGACAGGGTTTGGCTACACCTTC. Encoded protein: CAWSALTGFGYTF.

The chain couples TRBV30 to TRBJ2-2, with TRBD2 matching 8 bases. This CDR3 contains 13 residues. CDR1 is GTSNPN and CDR2 is SVGIG in the germline V gene (reference sequence). V dropped 2 bases and J dropped 11; count of bases not matched to a gene: 7. CDR3 sequence (DNA): TGTGCCTGGAGTAAGAGACTAGCGCGCGAGCTGTTTTTT. It specifies CAWSKRLARELFF.

This chain connects TRBV4-3 to TRBJ1-1, with unresolved D. The CDR3 is 12 residues long. V dropped 0 bases and J dropped 6 bases, with 5 bases sitting between them. Germline V CDR1 and CDR2: LGHNA, YSLEER. As DNA, the CDR3 is TGCGCCAGCAGCCAAGAAGGCGCTGAAGCTTTCTTT. The encoded protein is CASSQEGAEAFF.

The chain has TRBV7-8 and TRBJ1-4; the match to TRBD1 covers 7 bases. Germline V lookup: CDR1 SGHVS, CDR2 FQNEAQ. With 6 bases clipped from V and 4 bases from J, the junction kept 5 bases outside the gene matches. The CDR3 has 14 residues. CDR3 coding DNA: TGTGCCAGCAGTAAACGGGACAGTAATGAAAAACTGTTTTTT. Encoded protein: CASSKRDSNEKLFF. Complete variable domain (other parts from reference TRBV7-8 and TRBJ1-4): GAGVSQSPRYKVAKRGQDVALRCDPISGHVSLFWYQQALGQGPEFLTYFQNEAQLDKSGLPSDRFFAERPEGSVSTLKIQRTQQEDSAVYLCASSKRDSNEKLFFGSGTQLSVL.

CDR3 region: CSARPPGQGNHGYTF. The CDR3 region has the DNA TGCAGTGCTAGACCCCCGGGACAGGGGAACCATGGCTACACCTTC. V gene TRBV20-1 combines with J gene TRBJ1-2; 10 bases align to TRBD1. Per germline, CDR1 DFQATT and CDR2 SNEGSKA (reference sequence). The CDR3 extends over 15 amino acids. With V trimmed by 2 bases and J by 6 bases, 9 bases remained unmatched.

The chain joins TRBV30 to TRBJ2-1; TRBD2 matches at 11 bases. Trimming cost V 4 bases and J 3 bases; bases outside gene matches: 8. The CDR3 has 16 amino acids. Looked up from germline, CDR1 is GTSNPN and CDR2 is SVGIG (reference sequence). In DNA form, the CDR3 reads TGTGCCTGGAATAGCGGGGGGGCCGTTAGCTACAATGAGCAGTTCTTC. Translated, it gives CAWNSGGAVSYNEQFF. The whole variable domain, filled in from reference TRBV30 and TRBJ2-1, reads SQTIHQWPATLVQPVGSPLSLECTVEGTSNPNLYWYRQAAGRGLQLLFYSVGIGQISSEVPQNLSASRPQDRQFILSSKKLLLSDSGFYLCAWNSGGAVSYNEQFFGPGTRLTVL.

The CDR3 reads CASSVGRTSRETQYF. In DNA, the CDR3 is TGTGCCAGCAGCGTAGGCCGGACTAGTAGGGAGACCCAGTACTTC. The rearrangement links TRBV9 to TRBJ2-5; 7 bases fit TRBD2. Per the germline V gene, CDR1 is SGDLS and CDR2 is YYNGEE. V was clipped by 0 bases and J by 5 bases; unmatched bases: 7. The CDR3 runs 15 residues. Full variable domain (outside the CDR3, taken from reference TRBV9 and TRBJ2-5): DSGVTQTPKHLITATGQRVTLRCSPRSGDLSVYWYQQSLDQGLQFLIQYYNGEERAKGNILERFSAQQFPDLHSELNLSSLELGDSALYFCASSVGRTSRETQYFGPGTRLLVL.

The chain carries TRBV14 and TRBJ1-6, with 7 bases matching TRBD1. This CDR3 contains 15 residues. Looked up from germline, CDR1 is SGHDN and CDR2 is FVKESK. With V trimmed by 2 bases and J by 9 bases, 7 bases remained unmatched. CDR3 sequence: CASSQMGGGFSPLHF. CDR3 coding DNA: TGTGCCAGCAGCCAAATGGGAGGGGGCTTTTCACCCCTCCACTTT. The full variable domain, rest sourced from reference TRBV14 and TRBJ1-6, is EAGVTQFPSHSVIEKGQTVTLRCDPISGHDNLYWYRRVMGKEIKFLLHFVKESKQDESGMPNNRFLAERTGGTYSTLKVQPAELEDSGVYFCASSQMGGGFSPLHFGNGTRLTVT.

V usage is TRBV28 and J usage is TRBJ1-6; D gene ambiguous. The CDR3 consists of 16 residues. V was clipped by 1 base and J by 5 bases, with 12 bases between them. The V gene's germline CDR1 is MDHEN and CDR2 SYDVKM. The CDR3 DNA reads as TGTGCCAGCAGTTTATTGGGTTCCGGGGATAATTCACCCCTCCACTTT. Amino acid sequence: CASSLLGSGDNSPLHF.

The J gene is TRBJ1-5, the V gene TRBV12-3 or TRBV12-4, with D maybe TRBD1 (6 bases). The CDR3 consists of 14 residues. V was pared by 6 bases and J by 6 bases, with 15 bases between. Written as DNA, the CDR3 is TGTGCCAGCAGGATAGGGACATCCGGTCAGCCCCAGCATTTT. It specifies CASRIGTSGQPQHF.

Only a few counts were recorded for this clonotype. J is TRBJ2-3 and V is TRBV4-3; a possible D gene is TRBD1 (5 bases). With 0 bases removed from V and 5 bases from J, the gap between germline ends came to 6 bases. The CDR3 is made up of 13 amino acids. Germline loops: CDR1 LGHNA, CDR2 YSLEER. The chain's CDR3 is CASSQDRGDTQYF. Written as DNA, the CDR3 is TGCGCCAGCAGCCAAGATAGGGGAGATACGCAGTATTTT.

The chain recombines TRBV7-9 with TRBJ2-5; the D gene is possibly TRBD1 (7 bases). The CDR3 extends over 16 amino acids. Per germline, CDR1 SEHNR and CDR2 FQNEAQ (reference sequence). V shed 6 bases and J shed 0 bases, with 17 bases lying between them. The DNA for the CDR3 is TGTGCCAGCAGGGGAGGACAGGCCATGTACCAAGAGACCCAGTACTTC. This codes for CASRGGQAMYQETQYF.

The chain employs TRBV12-3 or TRBV12-4 and TRBJ2-7; possibly TRBD1 or TRBD2 for D (6 bases each). With 3 bases removed from V and 4 bases from J, the gap between germline ends came to 10 bases. The CDR3 consists of 13 residues. The CDR3 spells CASSFSGQYEQYF. DNA of the CDR3: TGTGCCAGCAGTTTTAGCGGACAGTACGAGCAGTACTTC.